This section outlines one T cell receptor (beta chain) sequence together with its context. Germline-derived CDR1 and CDR2 are SNHLY and FYNNEI. With 5 bases removed from V and 1 base from J, the gap between germline ends came to 29 bases. This CDR3 is built from 20 residues. TCRdb keeps only in-frame clones here, not all; method: immunoSEQ multiplex PCR. Of around 61,000 clones listed, 80% to 95% are singletons. This sample stems from a study of cytomegalovirus exposure and HLA in healthy donors. About the research overall: The roughly 120 validation repertoires, a later analysis reported, used the same platform as the 666 first-cohort repertoires.

The genes are TRBV2 and TRBJ1-1, with a tentative D call TRBD1 (5 bases). The sequence was collected from a man aged 18 to 29 in good health and CMV-seropositive. Sequenced input: PBMCs. The CDR3 DNA sequence: TGTGCCAGCAGTCCACCCCTGGTAGTCAGTGAGGACACCACGAACACTGAAGCTTTCTTT. Amino acids: CASSPPLVVSEDTTNTEAFF. The variable domain in full, with the rest retrieved from reference TRBV2 and TRBJ1-1, is EPEVTQTPSHQVTQMGQEVILRCVPISNHLYFYWYRQILGQKVEFLVSFYNNEISEKSEIFDDQFSVERPDGSNFTLKIRSTKLEDSAMYFCASSPPLVVSEDTTNTEAFFGQGTRLTVV.